This paragraph reports one T cell receptor (beta chain). This entry belongs to a study of blood T cell repertoires in COVID-19. Study-level background: Researchers got acute and convalescent COVID-19 samples from the United States, Italy and Spain. T cells, B-cell-depleted T cells, or PBMCs supplied cDNA or gDNA.

Per the authors' pipeline: Reference gene primer amplification yielded estimated nucleated cell counts. Measured with immunoSEQ multiplex PCR; TCRdb has only the in-frame clones, and not every one. That table furnishes V, J and clone size, whereas the DNA furnished D and trimming. The sample has some 200,000 clones, 65% to 90% seen once. V was clipped by 3 bases and J by 6 bases, with 20 bases between them. This CDR3 is built from 16 residues. From germline, CDR1 is LNHDA and CDR2 SQIVND (reference sequence). Specimen: peripheral blood. This clonotype was sampled from a man older than 75 with acute or convalescent COVID-19. The chain couples TRBV19 to TRBJ1-2; D might be TRBD1 (6 bases). CDR3 loop: CASSISQATGRDGYTF. CDR3 in DNA: TGTGCCAGTAGTATCAGTCAAGCGACAGGAAGGGATGGCTACACCTTC.